This TCR beta chain appears in the sequencing data of a study of T cell responses to AZD1222 COVID-19 vaccine. Study findings and constraints: Clonal diversity was possibly underestimated, and white British individuals and females predominated among donors. Targets within unmutated variant regions were reportedly found for nearly half of spike-specific TCRs.

A note on this clone: Its specificity is unknown.

This table comes from immunoSEQ multiplex PCR, and its TCRdb copy is limited to in-frame clones, with some not included. The table lists about 70,000 clones, approximately 86% of them singletons. CDR3 length equals 15 residues. The junction had 9 bases not matched to a gene; V was cut back by 7 bases and J by 7 bases. Germline lookup yields CDR1 SNHLY and CDR2 FYNNEI. The sequence was collected from an adult in good health. The source material was peripheral blood, sampled on day 0 of MenACWY control vaccination. The chain employs TRBV2 and TRBJ1-6, with 8 bases fitting TRBD1. The CDR3 loop reads CASIGLDRANSPLHF. The CDR3 nucleotides are TGTGCCAGCATAGGGTTGGACAGGGCGAATTCACCCCTCCACTTT.